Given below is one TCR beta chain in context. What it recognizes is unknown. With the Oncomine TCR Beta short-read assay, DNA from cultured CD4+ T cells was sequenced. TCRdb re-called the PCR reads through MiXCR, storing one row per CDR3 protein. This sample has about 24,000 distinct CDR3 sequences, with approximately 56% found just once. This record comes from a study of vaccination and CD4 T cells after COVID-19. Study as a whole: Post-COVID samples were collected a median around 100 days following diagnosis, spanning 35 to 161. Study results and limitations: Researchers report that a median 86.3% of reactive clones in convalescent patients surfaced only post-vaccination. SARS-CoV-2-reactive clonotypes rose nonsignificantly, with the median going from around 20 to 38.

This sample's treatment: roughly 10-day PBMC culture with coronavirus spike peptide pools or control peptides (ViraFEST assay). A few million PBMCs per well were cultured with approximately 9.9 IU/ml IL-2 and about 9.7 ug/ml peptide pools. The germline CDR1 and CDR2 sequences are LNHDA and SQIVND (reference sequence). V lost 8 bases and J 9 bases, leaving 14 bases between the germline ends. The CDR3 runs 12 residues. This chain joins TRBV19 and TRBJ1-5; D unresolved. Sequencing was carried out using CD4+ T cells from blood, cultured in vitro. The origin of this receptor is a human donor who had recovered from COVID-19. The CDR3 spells CASFGRSGPQHF. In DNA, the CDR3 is TGTGCCAGTTTCGGTCGTTCGGGGCCCCAGCATTTT.